There are many counts of the clone carrying this TCR beta chain. The antigen remains undetermined. The sample is drawn from a study of T cells after yellow fever vaccination. Study-level information: Low-cell-number fractions were prepared with SMART-Seq v4 Ultra Low Input. Points from the study as a whole: Researchers noted that a small share of clonotypes showed up in both CD4 and CD8 compartments.

The CDR3 extends over 16 amino acids. From germline, CDR1 is LGHDT and CDR2 YNNKEL (reference sequence). The V and J ends lost 0 bases and 3 bases respectively, with 13 bases between them. The TCR cDNA carried a universal primer site and UMIs from 5'RACE template switching. TCRdb ran MiXCR on the 5' RACE reads and lists one entry per CDR3 protein. This sample has about 68,000 distinct CDR3 sequences, with approximately 7% found just once. Here the sequenced sample was CD8+ T cells sorted from PBMCs, taken more than 35 days after the first yellow fever vaccination. The receptor comes from a man aged 18 to 30 who received the YFV17D yellow fever vaccine. J is TRBJ2-3 and V is TRBV3-1; no reliable D call. The CDR3 sequence is CASSQDRGPLTDTQYF. In DNA, the CDR3 is TGTGCCAGCAGCCAAGATCGCGGACCTCTGACAGATACGCAGTATTTT.